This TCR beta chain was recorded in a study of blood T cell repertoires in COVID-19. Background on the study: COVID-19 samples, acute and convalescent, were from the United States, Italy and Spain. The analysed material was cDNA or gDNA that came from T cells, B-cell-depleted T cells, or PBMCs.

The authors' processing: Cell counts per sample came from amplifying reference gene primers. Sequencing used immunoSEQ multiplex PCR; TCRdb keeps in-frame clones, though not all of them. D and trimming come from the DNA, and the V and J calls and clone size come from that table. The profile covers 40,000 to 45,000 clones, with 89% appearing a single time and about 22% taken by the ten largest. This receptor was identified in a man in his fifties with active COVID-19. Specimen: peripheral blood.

CDR3 region: CASRTGAGIEAFF. CDR3 DNA: TGTGCCAGCCGGACAGGGGCGGGTATTGAAGCTTTCTTT. This chain links TRBV28 with TRBJ1-1; TRBD1 matches 9 bases. The V gene end was trimmed by 8 bases and the J gene end by 7 bases; junction bases not matched to a gene: 8. CDR1 is MDHEN, CDR2 SYDVKM, per germline. The length of the CDR3 is 13 residues. Together with reference TRBV28 and TRBJ1-1, the CDR3 gives the full variable domain: DVKVTQSSRYLVKRTGEKVFLECVQDMDHENMFWYRQDPGLGLRLIYFSYDVKMKEKGDIPEGYSVSREKKERFSLILESASTNQTSMYLCASRTGAGIEAFFGQGTRLTVV.